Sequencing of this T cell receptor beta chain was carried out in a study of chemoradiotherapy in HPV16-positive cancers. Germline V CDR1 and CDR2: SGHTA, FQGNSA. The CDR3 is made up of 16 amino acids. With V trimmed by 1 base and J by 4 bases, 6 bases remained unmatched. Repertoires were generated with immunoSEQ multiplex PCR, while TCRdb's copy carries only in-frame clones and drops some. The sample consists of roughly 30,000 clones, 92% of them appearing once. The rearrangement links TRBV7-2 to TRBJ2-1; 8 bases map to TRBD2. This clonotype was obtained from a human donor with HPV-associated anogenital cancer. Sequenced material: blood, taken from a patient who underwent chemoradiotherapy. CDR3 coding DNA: TGTGCCAGCAGCTTAGTGGCGGGGGGCCTATACAATGAGCAGTTCTTC. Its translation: CASSLVAGGLYNEQFF.